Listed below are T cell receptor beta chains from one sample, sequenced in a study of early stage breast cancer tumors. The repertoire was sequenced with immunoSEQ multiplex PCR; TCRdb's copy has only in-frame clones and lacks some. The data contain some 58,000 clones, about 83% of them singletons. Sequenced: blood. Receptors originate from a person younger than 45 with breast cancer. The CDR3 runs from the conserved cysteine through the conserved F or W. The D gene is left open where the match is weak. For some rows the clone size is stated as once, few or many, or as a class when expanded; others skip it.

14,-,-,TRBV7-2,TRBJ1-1,TGTGCCAGCAGCTTAAGGGAGGGGAACACTGAAGCTTTCTTT,CASSLREGNTEAFF
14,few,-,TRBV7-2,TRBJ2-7,TGTGCCAGCAGCTTCGACCCGAGCTCCTACGAGCAGTACTTC,CASSFDPSSYEQYF
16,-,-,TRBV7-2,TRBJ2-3,TGTGCCAGCACCCTCTTAGGGGGAGGGGGATGGGATACGCAGTATTTT,CASTLLGGGGWDTQYF
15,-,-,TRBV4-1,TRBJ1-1,TGCGCCAGCAGCCAAGGACCCCCGGGGAACACTGAAGCTTTCTTT,CASSQGPPGNTEAFF
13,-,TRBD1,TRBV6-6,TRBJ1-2,TGTGCCAGCATAATGTCAGGGGGTAATGGCTACACCTTC,CASIMSGGNGYTF
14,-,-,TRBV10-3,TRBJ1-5,TGTGCCATCAGTGTATCAGGGGACAATCAGCCCCAGCATTTT,CAISVSGDNQPQHF
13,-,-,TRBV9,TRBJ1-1,TGTGCCAGCAGCAGTTTCTCGAACACTGAAGCTTTCTTT,CASSSFSNTEAFF
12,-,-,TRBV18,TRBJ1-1,TGTGCCAGCTCACCACTTGGGGTTGAAGCTTTCTTT,CASSPLGVEAFF
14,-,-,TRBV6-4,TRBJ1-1,TGTGCCAGCAGCAGGGATCCCGGGAACACTGAAGCTTTCTTT,CASSRDPGNTEAFF
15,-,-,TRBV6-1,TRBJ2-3,TGTGCCAGCAGTGAAGGGTCTGCGGAGGTTGATACGCAGTATTTT,CASSEGSAEVDTQYF
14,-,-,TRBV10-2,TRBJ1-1,TGCGCCAGCAGTGAGCGGGCAGTTAACACTGAAGCTTTCTTT,CASSERAVNTEAFF
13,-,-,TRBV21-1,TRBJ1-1,TGTGCCAGCAGTTGGGACTTTCGCACTGAAGCTTTCTTT,CASSWDFRTEAFF
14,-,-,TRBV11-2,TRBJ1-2,TGTGCCAGCAGTCGCAGGGGCCAAGGTGGTGGCTACACCTTC,CASSRRGQGGGYTF
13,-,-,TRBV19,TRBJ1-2,TGTGCCAGTAGTATCCCACCTAACTATGGCTACACCTTC,CASSIPPNYGYTF
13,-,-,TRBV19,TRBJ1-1,TGTGCCAGTAGTATGGGCAGGGGCACTGAAGCTTTCTTT,CASSMGRGTEAFF
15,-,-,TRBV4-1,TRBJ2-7,TGCGCCAGCAGCCAAGATCCTGGGGGAATTTACGAGCAGTACTTC,CASSQDPGGIYEQYF
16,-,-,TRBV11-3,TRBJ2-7,TGTGCCAGCAGGTTAAACCGGGACTCCACCTCCTACGAGCAGTACTTC,CASRLNRDSTSYEQYF
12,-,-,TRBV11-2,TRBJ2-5,TGTGCCAGCAGCTTAGTGCAAGAGACCCAGTACTTC,CASSLVQETQYF